These 8 T cell receptor beta chains were sequenced from one sample in a study of long-term antiretroviral therapy in people with HIV. The run of the v3.0 immunoSEQ assay was at survey level. TCRdb keeps only in-frame clones here, not all; method: immunoSEQ multiplex PCR. This table has over 15,000 clones, 77% appearing once. The source was unsorted PBMCs, collected 2.1 years after starting antiretroviral therapy. The source is a man aged 35-49 years with HIV.

The V and J genes are TRBV6-6 and TRBJ1-1, with TRBD1 identical over 7 bases. With 6 bases clipped from V and 12 bases from J, the junction kept 13 bases outside the gene matches. Germline V CDR1 and CDR2: MNHNY, SVGAGI (reference sequence). This CDR3 has 13 residues. The CDR3 DNA sequence: TGTGCCAGCAGCCCCGGGGCAGGGGGTATGACTTTCTTT. This sequence encodes CASSPGAGGMTFF.

This clone was counted a single time. The V call is TRBV19, the J call TRBJ2-7, with D perhaps matching TRBD2 (6 bases). V gave up 3 bases and J gave up 1 base, with 16 bases separating them. Germline lookup yields CDR1 LNHDA and CDR2 SQIVND (reference sequence). The CDR3 is 16 residues long. In DNA, the CDR3 is TGTGCCAGTAGTATGGGACTCTCCCAACCATCCTACGAGCAGTACTTC. It codes for CASSMGLSQPSYEQYF.

The chain has TRBV19 and TRBJ2-2; D gene ambiguous. The CDR3 consists of 15 residues. V gave up 5 bases and J gave up 3 bases, with 13 bases separating them. Per the germline V gene, CDR1 is LNHDA and CDR2 is SQIVND (reference sequence). The CDR3 DNA follows: TGTGCCAGTAGTGGCCCTCGGACCGACACCGGGGAGCTGTTTTTT. It codes for CASSGPRTDTGELFF.

The rearrangement joins TRBV11-2 to TRBJ1-6, with 12 bases matching TRBD1. J lost 0 bases, V lost 6 bases, and 9 bases had no gene match. Germline CDR1 SGHAT, CDR2 FQNNGV. This CDR3 spans 19 amino acids. The CDR3 spells CASRKEWGQGASYNSPLHF. The CDR3 nucleotides read TGTGCCAGCAGAAAAGAGTGGGGACAGGGGGCCTCCTATAATTCACCCCTCCACTTT.

The V and J genes are TRBV30 and TRBJ2-1; 14 nucleotides agree with TRBD2. The CDR3 loop spans 17 amino acids. Germline CDR1 is GTSNPN and CDR2 is SVGIG (reference sequence). V shed 3 bases and J 9 bases; nucleotides not matched to a gene: 13. CDR3 bases: TGTGCCTGGAGCTCCCCACCGACTAGCGGGGGGGCGGCTGAGCAGTTCTTC. Its translation is CAWSSPPTSGGAAEQFF.

This chain links TRBV9 with TRBJ2-1, with D tentatively TRBD1 (6 bases). CDR1 and CDR2 (germline): SGDLS, YYNGEE. The CDR3 contains 15 residues. Between the trimmed V and J ends, which lost 4 bases and 0 bases, there was a span of 11 bases. DNA for the CDR3: TGTGCCAGCAGCACGGGACACCTCTCCTACAATGAGCAGTTCTTC. This gives the protein CASSTGHLSYNEQFF.

The chain joins TRBV7-3 to TRBJ2-3; D is undetermined. Between the trimmed V and J ends, which lost 4 bases and 5 bases, there was a span of 16 bases. The germline V gene encodes CDR1 SGHTA and CDR2 FQGTGA. This CDR3 comprises 15 residues. CDR3 region: CASSSMGSMGDTQYF. CDR3 DNA: TGTGCCAGCAGCTCAATGGGGTCCATGGGAGATACGCAGTATTTT.

This clone was seen a single time. V is TRBV5-1 and J is TRBJ2-3; TRBD1 matches 11 bases. Germline V gene data show CDR1 as SGHRS and CDR2 as YFSETQ. J gave up 3 bases and V 3 bases, and 9 bases lay outside the gene matches. CDR3 length: 17 residues. CDR3 DNA: TGCGCCAGCAGCTCCCCCCCCGGGACAGGGGGGACAGATACGCAGTATTTT. It translates to CASSSPPGTGGTDTQYF.